These 25 T cell receptor beta chains were all obtained from the same sample, sequenced in a study of neurological immune-mediated disorders. Each CDR3 protein is one row after TCRdb ran MiXCR on the 5' RACE reads. The repertoire includes 87,000 or so distinct CDR3 sequences, around 3.3% of them detected once, and 5% to 7.5% sits in the top ten. Sequenced: PBMCs. These TCRs come from a young woman with multiple sclerosis.

This clonotype came up many times. The genes are TRBV29-1 and TRBJ2-2, with D uncertain. The CDR3 loop spans 12 amino acids. V shed 4 bases and J shed 1 base, with 4 bases lying between them. CDR1 is SQVTM, CDR2 ANQGSEA, per germline. CDR3 sequence: CSVGVNTGELFF. The CDR3 DNA is TGCAGCGTTGGGGTGAACACCGGGGAGCTGTTTTTT.

The table lists this clonotype with many counts. The V call is TRBV15, the J call TRBJ1-3; D gene unclear. The germline V gene encodes CDR1 LNHNV and CDR2 YYDKDF (reference sequence). The CDR3 has 15 residues. The ends were cut back, 0 bases at V and 0 bases at J, with 6 bases in the middle. CDR3 bases: TGTGCCACCAGCAGAGATCGGGTCTCTGGAAACACCATATATTTT. Translation: CATSRDRVSGNTIYF.

This clonotype was seen at least ten times. V is TRBV18 and J is TRBJ2-1; the D is unclear. The germline V and J ends were trimmed by 5 bases and 5 bases, with 13 bases remaining between them. The CDR3 runs to 14 residues. Germline CDR1 is KGHSH and CDR2 is LQKENI. The CDR3 spells CASSRPQPHNEQFF. In DNA, the CDR3 is TGTGCCAGCTCAAGGCCCCAACCCCACAATGAGCAGTTCTTC.

The DNA for the CDR3 is TGCGCCAGCAGCTTGAATAATGAAAAACTGTTTTTT. This translates into CASSLNNEKLFF. V is TRBV5-1 and J is TRBJ1-4, with no clear D. V shed 1 base and J shed 4 bases, with 2 bases lying between them. The germline CDR1 and CDR2 sequences are SGHRS and YFSETQ. The CDR3 contains 12 residues.

The sample holds many counts of this clonotype. The chain is built from TRBV5-5 and TRBJ2-5; D not certain. CDR1 is SGHKS and CDR2 is YYEKEE in the germline V gene (reference sequence). V lost 1 base and J 7 bases, leaving 14 bases between the germline ends. The CDR3 has 14 amino acids. The CDR3 sequence is CASSLPVSTVTQYF. The CDR3 nucleotides read TGTGCCAGCAGCTTGCCGGTCTCAACGGTGACCCAGTACTTC.

There are many counts of this clonotype. V usage is TRBV20-1 and J usage is TRBJ2-1; tentatively, D is TRBD2 (5 bases). This CDR3 spans 17 amino acids. Germline CDR1 is DFQATT and CDR2 is SNEGSKA (reference sequence). V shed 0 bases and J shed 3 bases, with 18 bases lying between them. CDR3 amino acids: CSARDYFLGVRYNEQFF. CDR3 in DNA: TGCAGTGCTAGAGATTACTTTCTCGGGGTGCGCTACAATGAGCAGTTCTTC.

This clonotype was counted at least ten times. V usage is TRBV6-2 or TRBV6-3 and J usage is TRBJ2-5, with 9 bases aligning to TRBD1. Germline V gene lookup returns CDR1 MNHEY and CDR2 SVGEGT. The V and J ends lost 6 bases and 5 bases, in that order; junction bases with no gene match: 10. This CDR3 contains 15 residues. CDR3 bases: TGTGCCAGCAGCCCACAGGGGGCGGTGGCGGAGACCCAGTACTTC. Protein sequence: CASSPQGAVAETQYF.

This clonotype was observed many times. The J gene is TRBJ2-2, the V gene TRBV5-5, with D uncertain. V lost 2 bases and J lost 5, with 7 bases in between. The CDR3 consists of 13 residues. Germline values: CDR1 SGHKS, CDR2 YYEKEE (reference sequence). CDR3 amino acids: CASSFMETGELFF. The CDR3 coding sequence is TGTGCCAGCAGCTTCATGGAGACCGGGGAGCTGTTTTTT.

In this sample, this clonotype turned up many times. The rearrangement joins TRBV5-1 to TRBJ1-6; weak D call: TRBD1 (5 bases). The CDR3 contains 16 residues. Between the trimmed V and J ends, which lost 0 bases and 7 bases, there was a span of 14 bases. Germline values: CDR1 SGHRS, CDR2 YFSETQ. CDR3 DNA sequence: TGCGCCAGCAGCTTGGGCCCAGGGACGGTCAATTCACCCCTCCACTTT. Translated: CASSLGPGTVNSPLHF. Full variable domain (remainder filled in from reference TRBV5-1 and TRBJ1-6): KAGVTQTPRYLIKTRGQQVTLSCSPISGHRSVSWYQQTPGQGLQFLFEYFSETQRNKGNFPGRFSGRQFSNSRSEMNVSTLELGDSALYLCASSLGPGTVNSPLHFGNGTRLTVT.

The sample holds many counts of this clonotype. The chain carries TRBV7-9 and TRBJ1-1; no clear D gene. V was clipped by 5 bases and J by 6 bases, with 13 bases between them. The CDR3 consists of 13 residues. CDR1 and CDR2 (germline): SEHNR, FQNEAQ (reference sequence). CDR3 residues: CASSLGEWAEAFF. In nucleotides, the CDR3 is TGTGCCAGCAGCCTCGGGGAGTGGGCTGAAGCTTTCTTT. Full variable domain (outside the CDR3, taken from reference TRBV7-9 and TRBJ1-1): DTGVSQNPRHKITKRGQNVTFRCDPISEHNRLYWYRQTLGQGPEFLTYFQNEAQLEKSRLLSDRFSAERPKGSFSTLEIQRTEQGDSAMYLCASSLGEWAEAFFGQGTRLTVV.

This clonotype was observed a handful of times. The V and J genes are TRBV3-1 and TRBJ2-1; 11 bases fit TRBD2. Germline CDR1 LGHDT, CDR2 YNNKEL (reference sequence). Trimming cost V 6 bases and J 6 bases; bases outside gene matches: 10. This CDR3 comprises 16 residues. The CDR3 DNA follows: TGTGCCAGCAGTTTTTTACTAGCGGGGGTCTCCAATGAGCAGTTCTTC. Translated: CASSFLLAGVSNEQFF.

This clonotype was detected many times. The chain joins TRBV27 to TRBJ1-5; possibly TRBD1 for D (5 bases). V dropped 3 bases and J dropped 3 bases, with 9 bases sitting between them. Germline CDR1 reads MNHEY; CDR2 reads SMNVEV (reference sequence). CDR3 length: 14 residues. The CDR3 DNA reads as TGTGCCAGCAGTTTTATGGGGGTCAATCAGCCCCAGCATTTT. Translated: CASSFMGVNQPQHF.

This clonotype appeared many times. The chain recombines TRBV6-5 with TRBJ2-1, with 9 bases matching TRBD1. In germline, CDR1 is MNHEY, CDR2 SVGAGI. V was pared by 8 bases and J by 5 bases, with 10 bases of the junction left unmatched. The CDR3 covers 15 residues. This chain's CDR3 is CASRRGTGYNNEQFF. CDR3 DNA sequence: TGTGCCAGCCGGCGTGGGACAGGGTATAACAATGAGCAGTTCTTC.

This clonotype was recorded at least ten times. This chain uses TRBV12-3 or TRBV12-4 with TRBJ1-5; tentatively, D is TRBD1 (5 bases). Trimming pared 7 bases from V and 2 bases from J, leaving 15 bases between. This CDR3 comprises 15 residues. In DNA form, the CDR3 reads TGTGCCAGCACCTCGGGCGGGGGAGGCAATCAGCCCCAGCATTTT. Amino acid sequence: CASTSGGGGNQPQHF.

This clonotype was detected many times. The chain recombines TRBV6-2 or TRBV6-3 with TRBJ2-7; the D gene is possibly TRBD1 (6 bases). Germline lookup yields CDR1 MNHEY and CDR2 SVGEGT. The CDR3 contains 16 residues. V shed 5 bases and J shed 6 bases, with 23 bases lying between them. The CDR3 loop reads CASSSIIITGSREQYF. The CDR3 DNA is TGTGCCAGCAGTAGCATCATCATTACAGGGAGCCGCGAGCAGTACTTC.

This clonotype was picked up many times. The V call is TRBV6-5, the J call TRBJ2-1, with a possible D match to TRBD2 (6 bases). Germline values: CDR1 MNHEY, CDR2 SVGAGI. V gave up 4 bases and J gave up 5 bases, with 24 bases separating them. The CDR3 has 18 amino acids. The CDR3 nucleotides are TGTGCCAGCAGTTCTTTCGTATCTAGAGGAGGGATGAACAATGAGCAGTTCTTC. Translating it yields CASSSFVSRGGMNNEQFF.

This clonotype was detected ten times or more. The chain combines TRBV3-1 with TRBJ1-2; the D is unclear. Germline V CDR1 and CDR2: LGHDT, YNNKEL (reference sequence). This CDR3 has 12 amino acids. V gave up 2 bases and J gave up 8 bases, with 9 bases separating them. CDR3 sequence: CASSQNRGGYTF. In DNA, the CDR3 is TGTGCCAGCAGCCAAAACCGGGGAGGCTACACCTTC. The full variable domain, its missing parts supplied by reference TRBV3-1 and TRBJ1-2, is DTAVSQTPKYLVTQMGNDKSIKCEQNLGHDTMYWYKQDSKKFLKIMFSYNNKELIINETVPNRFSPKSPDKAHLNLHINSLELGDSAVYFCASSQNRGGYTFGSGTRLTVV.

This clonotype has a count of ten or more. At one end the junction does not follow the germline gene, possibly because of a read error. V usage is TRBV5-5 and J usage is TRBJ2-7; D is possibly TRBD2 (5 bases). This CDR3 spans 15 amino acids. Germline assignment: CDR1 SGHKS and CDR2 YYEKEE (reference sequence). DNA for the CDR3: TGTGCCAGCAGCCCCCTCTGGCAGCGGCCCTGGGAGCAGTGCTTC. Translation: CASSPLWQRPWEQCF.

The rearrangement links TRBV18 to TRBJ1-1; D uncertain. The V end was cut by 3 bases, the J end by 8 bases, with 10 bases between. From germline, CDR1 is KGHSH and CDR2 LQKENI. CDR3 length equals 12 residues. The CDR3, as DNA: TGTGCCAGCTCACCCCTTGCGGAGGAAGCTTTCTTT. It specifies CASSPLAEEAFF.

The sample holds many counts of this clonotype. The rearrangement joins TRBV27 to TRBJ2-7, with D unclear. The germline CDR1 and CDR2 sequences are MNHEY and SMNVEV (reference sequence). V lost 5 bases, J lost 3 bases, and 14 bases lay in between. The CDR3 is 14 amino acids. CDR3 nucleotides: TGTGCCAGCAGTCCTCATCGGGCCAACTACGAGCAGTACTTC. Protein: CASSPHRANYEQYF.

This clonotype was recorded at least ten times. The chain carries TRBV3-1 and TRBJ2-6, with 9 bases identical to TRBD1. Trimming cost V 4 bases and J 0 bases; bases outside gene matches: 7. The CDR3 spans 18 residues. Germline values: CDR1 LGHDT, CDR2 YNNKEL (reference sequence). In DNA, the CDR3 is TGTGCCAGCAGCCCTAGGGGACAGGGTATCTCTGGGGCCAACGTCCTGACTTTC. Translated, it gives CASSPRGQGISGANVLTF. The whole variable domain, filled in from reference TRBV3-1 and TRBJ2-6, reads DTAVSQTPKYLVTQMGNDKSIKCEQNLGHDTMYWYKQDSKKFLKIMFSYNNKELIINETVPNRFSPKSPDKAHLNLHINSLELGDSAVYFCASSPRGQGISGANVLTFGAGSRLTVL.

This clonotype occurred many times. The rearrangement joins TRBV29-1 to TRBJ2-7; a possible D gene is TRBD1 (5 bases). The V end lost 4 bases, the J end lost 2 bases, and 9 bases lay between the germline ends. This CDR3 has 12 residues. Germline CDR1 reads SQVTM; CDR2 reads ANQGSEA. As DNA, the CDR3 is TGCAGCGTTGCCAGGGAAACCTACGAGCAGTACTTC. Translating it yields CSVARETYEQYF.

This clonotype was seen many times. The J gene is TRBJ1-2, the V gene TRBV9, with a weak D call TRBD1 (5 bases). Trimming took 3 bases from V and 4 from J, leaving 13 bases between them. Germline V gives CDR1 SGDLS, CDR2 YYNGEE. The CDR3 covers 14 residues. The DNA of the CDR3 is TGTGCCAGCAGCGAAGCCGGGGCCCTCTATGGCTACACCTTC. Translation gives CASSEAGALYGYTF.

This clonotype was seen many times. The rearrangement links TRBV28 to TRBJ2-7; TRBD1 or TRBD2 may be the D gene (5 bases each). V lost 5 bases to trimming and J lost 3 bases, with 11 bases between them. CDR1 and CDR2 from the germline V gene are MDHEN and SYDVKM. The CDR3 has 13 amino acids. CDR3 residues: CASSEGRGYEQYF. For the CDR3, the DNA is TGTGCCAGCAGTGAGGGAAGGGGCTACGAGCAGTACTTC.

Comment on this clonotype: Just one base apart from a much larger clone, this may be a read error. V and J are TRBV7-2 and TRBJ1-1, with D uncertain. This CDR3 contains 15 residues. Germline assignment: CDR1 SGHTA and CDR2 FQGNSA. V shed 3 bases and J shed 6 bases, with 17 bases lying between them. CDR3 protein: CASSFGISVLAEAFF. In DNA form, the CDR3 reads TGTGCCAGCAGCTTTGGGATAAGTGTCTTGGCTGAAGCTTTCTTT.